This T cell receptor beta chain was sequenced during a study of blood T cell repertoires in COVID-19 (dated by TCRdb to about 2020). Looking at the study overall: The collaborator samples originated in the United States, Italy and Spain and spanned the acute and convalescent phases of COVID-19. The prospective study material was composed of cDNA or gDNA derived from T cells, B-cell-depleted T cells, or PBMCs. The dataset comprised deeply sampled blood TCRbeta repertoires from subjects exposed to, actively infected with, or recovered from COVID-19. The repertoires were released in a freely available public database meant as a resource for research on the immune response to SARS-CoV-2. Samples were obtained from the ongoing ImmuneRACE study (first 160 participants) and from 1,000 to 1,500 subjects provided by 6 global collaborators. Nearly every sample came with metadata listing a de-identified subject ID, COVID-19 status, age in years and sex. Where available, HLA class I and class II types were obtained from metadata supplied by the sample provider rather than from assay-based typing.

The full study reports these points: The amount of clinical and demographic metadata varied by source and participant and was provided uncurated.

TCRbeta CDR3 regions were amplified from genomic DNA using the immunoSEQ Assay, a bias-controlled multiplex PCR. The authors' pipeline ran thus. Nucleated cell counts per sample were estimated from amplification of reference gene primers within the assay. Sequence reads were collapsed and filtered to measure the absolute abundance of every unique TCRbeta CDR3 rearrangement. Productive Simpson clonality was computed per sample as the square root of Simpson's diversity index over productive rearrangements. As stored in TCRdb, this immuneACCESS dataset retains in-frame rearrangements with V and J assigned. A fraction of the clones does not appear; measured against another copy, unresolved V genes explain less than half of the discrepancy, and the remainder lacks a known reason. Clonal size and the V and J genes are those of that table, whereas D and trimming came from the DNA. Here the sample has 40,000 or so clones; approximately 85% occur a single time. The ten biggest clones cover roughly 40% of the sample.

Collaborating institutions collected whole blood in K2EDTA tubes following their own protocols. For TCRbeta analysis, collaborators shipped samples in one of three forms: frozen whole blood, isolated PBMCs, or DNA extracted from either of those sample types. Trimming leaves V shorter by 7 bases and J shorter by 8 bases, with the junction holding 4 bases beyond the gene matches. Including cysteine and phenylalanine, the CDR3 has 12 amino acids. Only the CDR3 DNA is retained, 36 bases long and in frame from the first base. The germline V gene gives CDR1 as SGHTA and CDR2 as FQGNSA. With regard to this clone: This receptor's antigen is unknown. Base-call qualities are not available, and no considerably larger clone is one nucleotide away.

The source material was peripheral blood. This TCR was recovered from a man in his forties with active or convalescent COVID-19. The chain couples TRBV7-2 to TRBJ2-2; 7 junctional bases match TRBD2. The CDR3 in this case is CASTRRGGELFF. The bases are TGTGCCAGCACCAGGCGGGGGGGGGAGCTGTTTTTT.